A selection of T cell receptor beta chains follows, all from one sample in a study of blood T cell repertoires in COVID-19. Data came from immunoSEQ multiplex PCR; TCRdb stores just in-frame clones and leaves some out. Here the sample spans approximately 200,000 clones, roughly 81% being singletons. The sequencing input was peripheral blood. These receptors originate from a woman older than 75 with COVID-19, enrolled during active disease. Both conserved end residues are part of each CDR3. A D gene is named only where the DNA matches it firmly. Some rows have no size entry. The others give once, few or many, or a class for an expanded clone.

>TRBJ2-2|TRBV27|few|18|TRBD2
CASSGLPGLAGSTGELFF
TGTGCCAGCTCTGGTCTTCCGGGACTAGCGGGAAGTACCGGGGAGCTGTTTTTT
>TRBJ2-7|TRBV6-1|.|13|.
CASSEAPVYEQYF
TGTGCCAGCAGTGAAGCACCGGTTTACGAGCAGTACTTC
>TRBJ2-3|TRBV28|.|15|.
CASSLRTLSTDTQYF
TGTGCCAGCAGTCTGCGGACACTTAGCACAGATACGCAGTATTTT
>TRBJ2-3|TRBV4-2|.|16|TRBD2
CASSQRGLAGADTQYF
TGTGCCAGCAGCCAACGGGGACTAGCGGGAGCAGATACGCAGTATTTT
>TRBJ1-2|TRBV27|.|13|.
CASSVTESYGYTF
TGTGCCAGCAGTGTTACAGAGAGCTATGGCTACACCTTC
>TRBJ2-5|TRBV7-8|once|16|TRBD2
CASSSQLAGGLETQYF
TGTGCCAGCAGCTCCCAACTAGCGGGAGGGCTGGAGACCCAGTACTTC
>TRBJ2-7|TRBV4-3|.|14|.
CASSQREGTYEQYF
TGCGCCAGCAGCCAGAGAGAGGGAACCTACGAGCAGTACTTC
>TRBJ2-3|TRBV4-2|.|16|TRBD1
CASSRSGTGVSDTQYF
TGTGCCAGCAGCCGATCCGGGACAGGGGTTTCAGATACGCAGTATTTT
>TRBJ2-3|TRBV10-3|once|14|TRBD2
CAIRPGLATDTQYF
TGTGCCATCAGGCCCGGACTAGCCACAGATACGCAGTATTTT
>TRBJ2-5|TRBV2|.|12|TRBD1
CASRDRDVSQYF
TGTGCCAGCCGGGACAGGGATGTCAGCCAGTACTTC
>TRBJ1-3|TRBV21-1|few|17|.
CASSKGGAAGEGNTIYF
TGTGCCAGCAGCAAAGGAGGTGCGGCAGGGGAAGGAAACACCATATATTTT
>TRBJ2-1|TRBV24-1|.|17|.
CATSGEAAESSYNEQFF
TGTGCCACCAGTGGCGAAGCAGCGGAGAGCTCCTACAATGAGCAGTTCTTC
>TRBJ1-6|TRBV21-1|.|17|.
CASSKGSGRSYNSPLHF
TGTGCCAGCAGCAAAGGTTCAGGGCGCTCCTATAATTCACCCCTCCACTTT
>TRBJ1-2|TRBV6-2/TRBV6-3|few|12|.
CASSKGDYGYTF
TGTGCCAGCAGCAAAGGAGACTATGGCTACACCTTC
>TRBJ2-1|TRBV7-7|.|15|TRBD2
CASSLGAGVNDEQFF
TGTGCTAGCAGCTTAGGAGCGGGAGTGAACGATGAGCAGTTCTTC
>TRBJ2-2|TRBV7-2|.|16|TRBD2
CASSPQTSGGSGELFF
TGTGCCAGCAGCCCTCAAACTAGCGGGGGGAGCGGGGAGCTGTTTTTT
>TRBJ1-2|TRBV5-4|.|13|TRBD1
CASSPDRGHGYTF
TGTGCCAGCAGCCCCGACAGGGGTCATGGCTACACCTTC
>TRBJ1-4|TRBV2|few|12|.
CASSESPEKLFF
TGTGCCAGCAGTGAGTCTCCTGAAAAACTGTTTTTT
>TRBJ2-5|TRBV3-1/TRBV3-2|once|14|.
CASSLLRDQETQYF
TGTGCCAGCAGCTTGCTCCGGGACCAAGAGACCCAGTACTTC